Each of the 20 T cell receptor beta chains below was sequenced from the same sample in a study of regulatory T cells in long-lasting Graves disease. Described time point: newly diagnosed GD, antithyroid drugs for less than 3 months. The TCR library used RNA extracted from PBMCs. Researchers made TCR beta libraries by using iRepertoire HTBI primers and running Arm-PCR on CDR3 regions. One entry per CDR3 protein, called by TCRdb with MiXCR from the multiplex PCR reads. The data hold over 500,000 distinct CDR3 sequences, with 15% to 20% observed a single time. The data also belong to a second study, concerning T cells in Graves' hyperthyroidism and ophthalmopathy.

This material consisted of peripheral blood mononuclear cells (PBMCs), taken at new diagnosis, from a patient treated with antithyroid drugs. Every receptor here comes from a man aged 18 to 35 with Graves disease.

This clonotype was seen only a few times. The chain carries TRBV27 and TRBJ1-2; TRBD1 matches at 8 bases. The CDR3 runs to 15 residues. Looked up from germline, CDR1 is MNHEY and CDR2 is SMNVEV (reference sequence). V was pared by 6 bases and J by 7 bases, with 13 bases of the junction left unmatched. The CDR3 loop reads CASSPTAGGSGGYTF. Written as DNA, the CDR3 is TGTGCCAGCAGCCCTACGGCAGGGGGCTCAGGTGGCTACACCTTC.

This clonotype was recorded many times. The chain carries TRBV2 and TRBJ1-4; 7 bases map to TRBD1. V lost 4 bases, J lost 6 bases, and 2 bases stayed unmatched. Per the germline V gene, CDR1 is SNHLY and CDR2 is FYNNEI. The CDR3 sequence is 13 residues long. The CDR3: CASSGQGYEKLFF. CDR3 DNA: TGTGCCAGCAGTGGACAGGGATATGAAAAACTGTTTTTT.

This clonotype has a count of ten or more. The chain joins TRBV15 to TRBJ2-1; 10 bases are a match to TRBD2. CDR3 length equals 20 residues. The J segment lost 0 bases and the V segment lost 4 bases, leaving 15 bases of the junction unmatched. CDR1 and CDR2 (germline): LNHNV, YYDKDF (reference sequence). In DNA, the CDR3 is TGTGCCACCAGCACCCCAAAGGGGACTAGCGTACGAAGCTCCTACAATGAGCAGTTCTTC. It specifies CATSTPKGTSVRSSYNEQFF.

This clonotype was detected a few times. The genes are TRBV6-1 and TRBJ2-7; 7 bases are a match to TRBD2. There are 16 residues in the CDR3. V gave up 8 bases and J gave up 7 bases; unmatched junction bases: 20. Looked up from germline, CDR1 is MNHNS and CDR2 is SASEGT. The CDR3 sequence is CASALTGGTTLGEQYF. The CDR3 DNA reads as TGTGCCAGCGCCCTTACTGGTGGGACTACCTTGGGGGAGCAGTACTTC.

Only a few counts were recorded for this clonotype. The rearrangement uses TRBV20-1 and TRBJ2-5; the match to TRBD2 covers 11 bases. The CDR3 totals 16 residues. Germline loops: CDR1 DFQATT, CDR2 SNEGSKA (reference sequence). The J segment lost 0 bases and the V segment lost 4 bases, leaving 7 bases of the junction unmatched. The CDR3 is CSAIIAGGTHQETQYF. CDR3 DNA sequence: TGCAGTGCTATCATAGCGGGAGGGACCCACCAAGAGACCCAGTACTTC.

A few counts support this clonotype. A much bigger clone sits one base away, suggesting this may be a read error. The CDR3 DNA reads TGTGCCAGCAGCCAAGTGGGGAGCTCCTACAATGAGCAGTTCTTC. Translation: CASSQVGSSYNEQFF. The chain recombines TRBV4-2 with TRBJ2-1; possibly TRBD2 for D (5 bases). The length of the CDR3 is 15 residues. CDR1 and CDR2 (germline): LGHNA, YNFKEQ. Trimming took off 1 base at V and 0 bases at J, with 7 bases between the two ends.

As regards this clonotype: Germline is not matched at one junction end, which may reflect a read error. The chain combines TRBV11-2 with TRBJ2-7; 12 nucleotides agree with TRBD2. The CDR3 contains 13 residues. The germline gives CDR1 SGHAT, CDR2 FQNNGV. CDR3 residues: CVSSLELAGGGYF. DNA of the CDR3: TGTGTCAGCAGCTTAGAACTAGCGGGAGGTGGGTACTTC.

This clonotype was seen many times. V and J are TRBV29-1 and TRBJ2-7; 10 bases align to TRBD1. The CDR3 spans 13 residues. Germline V gene sequence: CDR1 SQVTM, CDR2 ANQGSEA. V lost 5 bases to trimming and J lost 3 bases; unmatched junction nucleotides: 4. In DNA form, the CDR3 reads TGCAGCGTTACCGGGACAGGGGACTACGAGCAGTACTTC. Encoded protein: CSVTGTGDYEQYF.

This clonotype turned up a few times. The chain joins TRBV13 to TRBJ2-7, with TRBD1 matching 8 bases. The CDR3 loop spans 14 amino acids. J gave up 6 bases and V 3 bases, and 7 bases lay outside the gene matches. Germline loops: CDR1 PRHDT, CDR2 FYEKMQ (reference sequence). The chain's CDR3 is CASSFITGGGEQYF. The CDR3 coding sequence is TGTGCCAGCAGCTTCATAACAGGGGGTGGCGAGCAGTACTTC.

The J gene is TRBJ2-4, the V gene TRBV20-1, with 16 bases that match TRBD2. Germline CDR1 reads DFQATT; CDR2 reads SNEGSKA (reference sequence). J gave up 7 bases and V 6 bases, and 6 bases lay outside the gene matches. The CDR3 length is 15 residues. CDR3 sequence reads: CSAPGLAGGPNIQYF. The CDR3, as DNA: TGCAGTGCCCCGGGACTAGCGGGAGGGCCGAACATTCAGTACTTC.

The CDR3 here is CASNSGRGREAFF. CDR3 coding DNA: TGTGCCAGCAACTCGGGCAGGGGGCGCGAAGCTTTCTTT. The gene calls are TRBV6-2 or TRBV6-3 and TRBJ1-1, with 8 bases that match TRBD1. Trimming cost V 7 bases and J 8 bases; bases outside gene matches: 9. CDR1 is MNHEY and CDR2 is SVGEGT in the germline V gene. There are 13 residues in the CDR3.

This clonotype was counted at least ten times. The chain couples TRBV30 to TRBJ2-2; 8 nucleotides align to TRBD2. The V gene end was trimmed by 5 bases and the J gene end by 7 bases; junction bases not matched to a gene: 6. This CDR3 has 13 residues. CDR1 and CDR2 from the germline V gene are GTSNPN and SVGIG (reference sequence). This CDR3 reads CAWEGLVNGELFF. Here the CDR3 DNA reads TGTGCCTGGGAGGGACTAGTCAACGGGGAGCTGTTTTTT.

This clonotype was recorded many times. The rearrangement uses TRBV27 and TRBJ1-1; 9 nucleotides line up with TRBD1. J was trimmed by 5 bases and V by 6 bases; bases with no gene match: 13. CDR3 length: 16 residues. CDR1 is MNHEY, CDR2 SMNVEV, per germline (reference sequence). CDR3 coding DNA: TGTGCCAGCAGCAGACAGGGGGAAGTTGTGAGGACTGAAGCTTTCTTT. Its protein is CASSRQGEVVRTEAFF.

Only a few counts were recorded for this clonotype. The CDR3 is CASSVNSYGYTF. CDR3 DNA sequence: TGTGCCAGCAGCGTAAACAGCTATGGCTACACCTTC. V and J are TRBV9 and TRBJ1-2; no firm D call. CDR1 SGDLS and CDR2 YYNGEE come from the germline V gene. Trimming stripped 1 base from V and 4 bases from J, with 5 bases between. The CDR3 has 12 amino acids.

In its sample, this clonotype was seen many times. The chain's CDR3 is CASSSGQGKTEAFF. CDR3 sequence (DNA): TGCGCCAGCAGCTCGGGACAGGGCAAAACTGAAGCTTTCTTT. The chain joins TRBV5-1 to TRBJ1-1; TRBD1 matches 9 bases. The CDR3 length is 14 residues. The V segment lost 3 bases and the J segment 5 bases; nucleotides outside the gene matches: 5. Germline loops: CDR1 SGHRS, CDR2 YFSETQ.

There are many counts of this clonotype. The chain uses TRBV27 and TRBJ2-7; possibly TRBD2 for D (6 bases). Germline loops: CDR1 MNHEY, CDR2 SMNVEV (reference sequence). The CDR3 contains 14 residues. With 5 bases removed from V and 3 bases from J, the gap between germline ends came to 14 bases. The CDR3 DNA reads TGTGCCAGCAGTCCCGGGCTAGCGCTCTACGAGCAGTACTTC. As protein: CASSPGLALYEQYF.

Only a few counts were recorded for this clonotype. The gene calls are TRBV6-1 and TRBJ1-6; weak D call: TRBD1 (6 bases). CDR3 length: 13 residues. V shed 4 bases and J shed 10 bases, with 11 bases lying between them. Germline V CDR1 and CDR2: MNHNS, SASEGT. The CDR3 reads CASSARGRSPLHF. The CDR3 DNA follows: TGTGCCAGCAGTGCCAGGGGACGATCACCCCTCCACTTT.

This chain connects TRBV18 to TRBJ1-4; 7 nucleotides line up with TRBD1. This CDR3 spans 14 amino acids. CDR1 is KGHSH, CDR2 LQKENI, per germline. Trimming took 1 base from V and 5 from J; bases not matched to a gene: 1. The CDR3 loop is CASSPQTGNEKLFF. DNA of the CDR3: TGTGCCAGCTCACCACAGACAGGGAATGAAAAACTGTTTTTT. Using reference TRBV18 and TRBJ1-4 for the parts outside the CDR3, the full variable domain is NAGVMQNPRHLVRRRGQEARLRCSPMKGHSHVYWYRQLPEEGLKFMVYLQKENIIDESGMPKERFSAEFPKEGPSILRIQQVVRGDSAAYFCASSPQTGNEKLFFGSGTQLSVL.

In this sample, this clonotype turned up many times. This rearrangement joins TRBV12-3 or TRBV12-4 to TRBJ2-7; TRBD2 might be the D (5 bases). The CDR3 runs 14 residues. V was trimmed by 5 bases and J by 1 base, leaving 12 bases between them. This CDR3 reads CASSPERVSYEQYF. CDR3 in DNA: TGTGCCAGCAGTCCAGAGAGGGTGTCCTACGAGCAGTACTTC.

A few counts support this clonotype. The chain employs TRBV15 and TRBJ1-5; D unclear. Per the germline V gene, CDR1 is LNHNV and CDR2 is YYDKDF (reference sequence). The CDR3 has 16 amino acids. Trimming cost V 3 bases and J 1 base, with 13 bases left between them. The CDR3 is CATSSYHSSSNQPQHF. CDR3 bases: TGTGCCACCAGCAGTTATCATAGTTCCAGCAATCAGCCCCAGCATTTT. The full variable domain, rest sourced from reference TRBV15 and TRBJ1-5, is DAMVIQNPRYQVTQFGKPVTLSCSQTLNHNVMYWYQQKSSQAPKLLFHYYDKDFNNEADTPDNFQSRRPNTSFCFLDIRSPGLGDTAMYLCATSSYHSSSNQPQHFGDGTRLSIL.